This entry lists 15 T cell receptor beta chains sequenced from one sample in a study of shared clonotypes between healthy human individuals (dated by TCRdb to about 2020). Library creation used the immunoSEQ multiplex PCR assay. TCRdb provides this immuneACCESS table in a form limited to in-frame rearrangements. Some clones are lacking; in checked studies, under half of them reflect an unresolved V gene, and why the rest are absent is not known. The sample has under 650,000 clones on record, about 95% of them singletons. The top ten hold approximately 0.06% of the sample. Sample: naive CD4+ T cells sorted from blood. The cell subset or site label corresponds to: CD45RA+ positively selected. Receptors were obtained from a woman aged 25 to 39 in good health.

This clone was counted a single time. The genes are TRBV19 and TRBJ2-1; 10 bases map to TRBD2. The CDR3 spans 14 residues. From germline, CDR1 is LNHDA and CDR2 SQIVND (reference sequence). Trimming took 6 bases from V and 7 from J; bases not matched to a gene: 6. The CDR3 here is CASSNSGRSNEQFF. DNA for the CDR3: TGTGCCAGTAGCAATAGCGGGAGGAGTAATGAGCAGTTCTTC.

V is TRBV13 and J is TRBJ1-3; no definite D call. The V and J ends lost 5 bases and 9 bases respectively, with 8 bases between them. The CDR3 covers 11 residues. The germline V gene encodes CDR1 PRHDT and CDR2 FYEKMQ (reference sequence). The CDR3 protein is CASSPRSTIYF. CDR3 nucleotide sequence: TGTGCCAGCAGCCCTCGTAGCACCATATATTTT.

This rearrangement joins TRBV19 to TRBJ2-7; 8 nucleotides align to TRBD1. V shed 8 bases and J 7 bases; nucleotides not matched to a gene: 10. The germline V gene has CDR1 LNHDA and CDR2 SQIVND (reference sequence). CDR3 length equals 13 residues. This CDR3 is CASSRTGMAEQYF. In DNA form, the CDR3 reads TGTGCCAGTTCCCGGACAGGGATGGCAGAGCAGTACTTC.

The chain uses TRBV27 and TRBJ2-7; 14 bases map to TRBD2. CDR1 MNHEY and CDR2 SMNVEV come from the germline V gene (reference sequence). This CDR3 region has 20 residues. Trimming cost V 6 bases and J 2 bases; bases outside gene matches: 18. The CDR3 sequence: CASSLTTGLAGVRKTYEQYF. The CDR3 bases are TGTGCCAGCAGCCTAACTACGGGACTAGCGGGAGTTAGAAAAACCTACGAGCAGTACTTC.

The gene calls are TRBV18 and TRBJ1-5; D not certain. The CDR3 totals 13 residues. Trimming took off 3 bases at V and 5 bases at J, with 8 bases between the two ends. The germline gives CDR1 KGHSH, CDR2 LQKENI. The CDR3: CASSPEEYQPQHF. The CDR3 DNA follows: TGTGCCAGCTCACCGGAGGAGTATCAGCCCCAGCATTTT. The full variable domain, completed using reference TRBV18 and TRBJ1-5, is NAGVMQNPRHLVRRRGQEARLRCSPMKGHSHVYWYRQLPEEGLKFMVYLQKENIIDESGMPKERFSAEFPKEGPSILRIQQVVRGDSAAYFCASSPEEYQPQHFGDGTRLSIL.

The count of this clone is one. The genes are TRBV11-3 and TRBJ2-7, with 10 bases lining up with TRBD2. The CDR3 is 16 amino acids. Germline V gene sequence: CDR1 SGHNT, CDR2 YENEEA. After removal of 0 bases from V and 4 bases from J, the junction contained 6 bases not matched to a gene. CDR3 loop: CASSLEAGGWSYEQYF. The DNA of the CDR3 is TGTGCCAGCAGCTTAGAAGCGGGAGGGTGGAGTTACGAGCAGTACTTC.

The CDR3 DNA reads TGTGCCAGCTCACGGTCGGGAGGGCCGCCTCAGTTCTTC. Amino acids: CASSRSGGPPQFF. The chain is built from TRBV18 and TRBJ2-1, with TRBD2 matching over 8 bases. This CDR3 region has 13 residues. Germline CDR1 KGHSH, CDR2 LQKENI. Unmatched junction bases numbered 9, after V lost 4 bases and J lost 13 bases.

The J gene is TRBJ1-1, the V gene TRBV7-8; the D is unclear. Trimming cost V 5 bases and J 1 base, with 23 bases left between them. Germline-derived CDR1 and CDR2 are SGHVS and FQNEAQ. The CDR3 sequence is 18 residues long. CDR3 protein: CASSPHLLARIKNTEAFF. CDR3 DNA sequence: TGTGCCAGCAGCCCGCACCTCCTGGCGAGGATCAAGAACACTGAAGCTTTCTTT.

The CDR3 spells CASSDPGQPYEQYF. The DNA for the CDR3 is TGTGCCAGCAGCGATCCGGGACAACCCTACGAGCAGTACTTC. The gene calls are TRBV6-6 and TRBJ2-7; possible D gene TRBD1, 6 bases. This CDR3 has 14 amino acids. CDR1 and CDR2 from the germline V gene are MNHNY and SVGAGI (reference sequence). V was clipped by 6 bases and J by 2 bases, with 14 bases between them.

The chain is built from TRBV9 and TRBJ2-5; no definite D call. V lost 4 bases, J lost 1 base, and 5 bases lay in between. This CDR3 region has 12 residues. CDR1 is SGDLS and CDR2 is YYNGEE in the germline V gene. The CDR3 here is CASSSPQETQYF. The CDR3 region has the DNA TGTGCCAGCAGCTCTCCCCAAGAGACCCAGTACTTC. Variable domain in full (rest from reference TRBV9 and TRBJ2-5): DSGVTQTPKHLITATGQRVTLRCSPRSGDLSVYWYQQSLDQGLQFLIQYYNGEERAKGNILERFSAQQFPDLHSELNLSSLELGDSALYFCASSSPQETQYFGPGTRLLVL.

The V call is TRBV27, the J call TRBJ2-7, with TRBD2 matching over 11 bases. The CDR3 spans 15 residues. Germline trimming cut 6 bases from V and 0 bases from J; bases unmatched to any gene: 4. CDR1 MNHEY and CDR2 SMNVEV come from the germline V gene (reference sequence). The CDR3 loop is CASRTSGSNSYEQYF. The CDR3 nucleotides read TGTGCCAGCAGAACTAGCGGGAGCAACTCCTACGAGCAGTACTTC.

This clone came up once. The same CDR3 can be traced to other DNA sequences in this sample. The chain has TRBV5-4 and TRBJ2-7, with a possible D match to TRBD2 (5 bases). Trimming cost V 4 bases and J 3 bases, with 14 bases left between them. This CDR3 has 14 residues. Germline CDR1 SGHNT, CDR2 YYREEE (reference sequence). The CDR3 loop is CASSPRFGDYEQYF. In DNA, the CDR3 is TGTGCCAGCAGCCCCCGTTTCGGGGACTACGAGCAGTACTTC.

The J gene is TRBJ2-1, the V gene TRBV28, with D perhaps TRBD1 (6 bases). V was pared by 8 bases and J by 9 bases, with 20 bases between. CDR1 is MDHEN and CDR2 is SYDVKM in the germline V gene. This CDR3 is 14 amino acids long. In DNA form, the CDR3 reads TGTGCCAGCCTAGAGAAAACAGGGTACGCTGAGCAGTTCTTC. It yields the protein CASLEKTGYAEQFF. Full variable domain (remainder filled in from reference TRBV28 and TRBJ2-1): DVKVTQSSRYLVKRTGEKVFLECVQDMDHENMFWYRQDPGLGLRLIYFSYDVKMKEKGDIPEGYSVSREKKERFSLILESASTNQTSMYLCASLEKTGYAEQFFGPGTRLTVL.

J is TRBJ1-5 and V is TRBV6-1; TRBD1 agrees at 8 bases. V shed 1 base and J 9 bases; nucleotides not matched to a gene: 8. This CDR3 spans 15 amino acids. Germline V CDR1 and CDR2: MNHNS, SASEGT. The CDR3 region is CASSEEAQGAWPQHF. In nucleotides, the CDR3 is TGTGCCAGCAGTGAAGAGGCTCAGGGGGCTTGGCCCCAGCATTTT.

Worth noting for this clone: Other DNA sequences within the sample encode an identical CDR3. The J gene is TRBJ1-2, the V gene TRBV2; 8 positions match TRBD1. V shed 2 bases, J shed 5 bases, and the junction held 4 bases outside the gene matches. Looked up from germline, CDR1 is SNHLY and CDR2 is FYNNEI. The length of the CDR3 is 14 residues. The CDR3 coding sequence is TGTGCCAGCAGTGAACAGGGGGCGGTTTATGGCTACACCTTC. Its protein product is CASSEQGAVYGYTF.